This is a list of T cell receptor beta chains from one sample in a study of T cell responses to AZD1222 COVID-19 vaccine. The method was immunoSEQ multiplex PCR; TCRdb's version includes in-frame clones alone and lacks a portion of them. The top ten clones hold less than 5% of a sample with around 100,000 clones, over 85% of them seen once. Sequencing was performed on peripheral blood, taken on day 0 of AZD1222 vaccination. The receptors here all came from an adult in good health. Each CDR3 is given with its conserved first and last residue. D genes are given only for firm matches.

16 NA TRBJ2-1 TRBV10-3 CAISDLFPSAYNEQFF TGTGCCATCAGTGACTTGTTCCCCAGTGCTTACAATGAGCAGTTCTTC
14 TRBD1 TRBJ2-2 TRBV7-9 CASSPDRGTGELFF TGTGCCAGCAGCCCGGACAGGGGCACCGGGGAGCTGTTTTTT
16 TRBD1 TRBJ2-7 TRBV4-3 CASSQDIDRGINEQYF TGCGCCAGCAGCCAAGATATCGACAGGGGGATAAACGAGCAGTACTTC
15 NA TRBJ2-7 TRBV4-1 CASSRTGTDSYEQYF TGCGCCAGCAGCCGAACCGGGACGGACTCCTACGAGCAGTACTTC
14 NA TRBJ2-7 TRBV4-2 CASSHARLTYEQYF TGTGCCAGCAGCCATGCAAGGCTGACCTACGAGCAGTACTTC
15 NA TRBJ1-6 TRBV30 CAWSEGGVLSSPLHF TGTGCCTGGAGTGAGGGGGGGGTCCTCAGTTCACCCCTCCACTTT
14 NA TRBJ2-7 TRBV4-3 CASSQDQGLDEQYF TGCGCCAGCAGCCAAGATCAAGGGCTAGACGAGCAGTACTTC
15 NA TRBJ1-3 TRBV6-5 CASSLRGAAGNTIYF TGTGCCAGCAGTCTCCGAGGGGCGGCAGGAAACACCATATATTTT
14 NA TRBJ1-5 TRBV2 CASRGGVSNQPQHF TGTGCCAGTAGAGGTGGGGTGAGCAATCAGCCCCAGCATTTT
14 TRBD2 TRBJ2-7 TRBV7-9 CASSSTSGSYEQYF TGTGCCAGCAGCTCGACTAGCGGCTCCTACGAGCAGTACTTC
15 NA TRBJ2-7 TRBV11-2 CASSGSGTYTYEQYF TGTGCCAGCAGCGGTTCCGGGACGTACACCTACGAGCAGTACTTC
13 TRBD1 TRBJ1-5 TRBV30 CAWNHRGYQPQHF TGTGCCTGGAACCACAGGGGGTATCAGCCCCAGCATTTT
15 NA TRBJ1-5 TRBV6-5 CASSPGQTSNQPQHF TGTGCCAGCAGCCCCGGACAGACTAGCAATCAGCCCCAGCATTTT
15 NA TRBJ2-5 TRBV30 CAWSPLLRFRETQYF TGTGCCTGGAGCCCCCTTTTGCGGTTCAGAGAGACCCAGTACTTC
14 NA TRBJ2-3 TRBV2 CASSPRTGTDTQYF TGTGCCAGCAGTCCAAGGACAGGCACAGATACGCAGTATTTT